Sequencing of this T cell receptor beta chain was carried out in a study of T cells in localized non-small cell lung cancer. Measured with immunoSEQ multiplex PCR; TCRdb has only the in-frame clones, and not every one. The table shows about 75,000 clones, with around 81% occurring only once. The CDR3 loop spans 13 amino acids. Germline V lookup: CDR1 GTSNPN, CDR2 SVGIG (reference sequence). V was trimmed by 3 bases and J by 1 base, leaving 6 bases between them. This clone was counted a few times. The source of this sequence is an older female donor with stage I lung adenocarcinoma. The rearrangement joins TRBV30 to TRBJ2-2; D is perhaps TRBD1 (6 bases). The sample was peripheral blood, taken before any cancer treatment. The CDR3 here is CAWRGGNTGELFF. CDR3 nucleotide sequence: TGTGCCTGGAGAGGGGGGAACACCGGGGAGCTGTTTTTT.